The 9 T cell receptor beta chains in this list originate from one sample, sequenced in a study of Ad26.COV2.S vaccination and SARS-CoV-2 variants (TCRdb year 2021). The library was obtained by the immunoSEQ multiplex PCR assay. Sourced from immuneACCESS, this table was stored by TCRdb with only in-frame sequences that have V and J called. A share of the clones is absent; for the studies checked, an unresolved V gene accounts for under half, and the remainder has no known explanation. The sample table lists about 400,000 clones, 89% of them with a count of one. The biggest ten clones account for about 1.9% of the sample. The intended sense of this specimen's treatment or condition label: some 20 received Ad26.COV2.S at low or high dose, single or two shots; about five received placebo; per-sample allocation not given. Repertoires of vaccine and placebo recipients were sequenced from samples collected on day 63 after the first injection.

This specimen consisted of peripheral blood, obtained in a trial of Ad26.COV2.S vaccine versus placebo. The receptors originated from a person between 18 and 65 years old who received the Ad26.COV2.S COVID-19 vaccine or a placebo.

As for this clone: Other nucleotide sequences in the sample specify the same CDR3. The chain employs TRBV15 and TRBJ1-5, with D uncertain. Trimming took off 3 bases at V and 4 bases at J, with 10 bases between the two ends. The CDR3 loop spans 14 amino acids. Germline V gene sequence: CDR1 LNHNV, CDR2 YYDKDF (reference sequence). The CDR3 here is CATSREGRNQPQHF. The CDR3 DNA reads as TGTGCCACCAGCAGGGAAGGGAGAAATCAGCCCCAGCATTTT.

CDR3 amino acids: CASSQTSGGVGNTIYF. In DNA form, the CDR3 reads TGTGCCAGCAGCCAGACTTCCGGGGGAGTCGGAAACACCATATATTTT. The V gene is TRBV4-2, the J gene TRBJ1-3; D might be TRBD1 (5 bases). The V end was cut by 3 bases, the J end by 4 bases, with 16 bases between. Germline lookup yields CDR1 LGHNA and CDR2 YNFKEQ. This CDR3 is built from 16 residues.

The CDR3 bases are TGTGCCACCAGTGACCCCGACAGGGGGGGAGGTTACGAGCAGTACTTC. Residues: CATSDPDRGGGYEQYF. The chain employs TRBV24-1 and TRBJ2-7, with 9 bases fitting TRBD1. V was pared by 4 bases and J by 4 bases, with 10 bases of the junction left unmatched. CDR3 size: 16 residues. Germline CDR1 reads KGHDR; CDR2 reads SFDVKD.

The rearrangement links TRBV4-1 to TRBJ2-4; tentative D call: TRBD2 (6 bases). CDR3 length: 16 amino acids. Per germline, CDR1 MGHRA and CDR2 YSYEKL. V was cut by 2 bases and J by 6 bases, with 17 bases left in between. In nucleotides, the CDR3 is TGCGCCAGCAGCCAATTAAATAGAGCGGGCCTAAACATTCAGTACTTC. Protein product: CASSQLNRAGLNIQYF.

V and J are TRBV21-1 and TRBJ1-6; TRBD1, the D gene given by the table, was not confirmed from the DNA. TRBV21-1 is described as a pseudogene. The CDR3 has 15 amino acids. This chain's CDR3 is CASSKTGTGYSPLHF. In DNA form, the CDR3 reads TGTGCCAGCAGTAAGACTGGGACAGGGTATTCACCCCTCCACTTT.

The chain joins TRBV7-3 to TRBJ2-1; possible D gene TRBD2, 6 bases. The CDR3 spans 15 residues. V was cut by 3 bases and J by 3 bases, with 12 bases left in between. CDR1 is SGHTA, CDR2 FQGTGA, per germline. CDR3 sequence reads: CASSLDSGLYNEQFF. CDR3 DNA: TGTGCCAGCAGCTTGGATAGCGGACTCTACAATGAGCAGTTCTTC. Together with reference TRBV7-3 and TRBJ2-1, the CDR3 gives the full variable domain: GAGVSQTPSNKVTEKGKYVELRCDPISGHTALYWYRQSLGQGPEFLIYFQGTGAADDSGLPNDRFFAVRPEGSVSTLKIQRTERGDSAVYLCASSLDSGLYNEQFFGPGTRLTVL.

This chain links TRBV4-2 with TRBJ2-1; D is unresolved. Trimming left V 5 bases short and J 5 bases short, with 4 bases between. The CDR3 consists of 11 residues. Germline V lookup: CDR1 LGHNA, CDR2 YNFKEQ. Here the CDR3 DNA reads TGTGCCAGCAGCGGAGACAATGAGCAGTTCTTC. It yields the protein CASSGDNEQFF.

The V gene is TRBV30, the J gene TRBJ2-7; TRBD2 agrees at 16 bases. V gave up 1 base and J gave up 4 bases; unmatched junction bases: 16. The CDR3 is made up of 20 amino acids. The germline CDR1 and CDR2 sequences are GTSNPN and SVGIG (reference sequence). The CDR3: CAWSAIGAGLAGGPGYEQYF. CDR3 nucleotide sequence: TGTGCCTGGAGTGCCATAGGGGCGGGACTAGCGGGAGGGCCGGGGTACGAGCAGTACTTC.

This chain connects TRBV27 to TRBJ1-5; the match to TRBD1 covers 8 bases. After removal of 8 bases from V and 6 bases from J, the junction contained 6 bases not matched to a gene. This CDR3 region has 13 residues. Germline CDR1 is MNHEY and CDR2 is SMNVEV (reference sequence). The CDR3: CASSGGGGQPQHF. The CDR3 DNA is TGTGCCAGCTCAGGGGGCGGGGGTCAGCCCCAGCATTTT.